This T cell receptor (beta chain) was observed in a study of siplizumab effects on memory and regulatory T cells. Only in-frame clones appear in the TCRdb table, and some are missing; sequencing was by immunoSEQ multiplex PCR. Here the sample spans approximately 100,000 clones, around 95% being singletons. The ends were cut back, 2 bases at V and 4 bases at J, with 14 bases in the middle. This CDR3 is built from 15 residues. Germline CDR1 MDHEN, CDR2 SYDVKM. The clonotype was recovered from a human donor in good health. J is TRBJ1-1 and V is TRBV28, with D possibly matching TRBD1 (5 bases). Sample: Tregs sorted from blood. The chain's CDR3 is CASSLTRGRGTEAFF. The CDR3 coding sequence is TGTGCCAGCAGTTTAACAAGGGGCCGCGGCACTGAAGCTTTCTTT. Full variable domain (rest looked up from reference TRBV28 and TRBJ1-1): DVKVTQSSRYLVKRTGEKVFLECVQDMDHENMFWYRQDPGLGLRLIYFSYDVKMKEKGDIPEGYSVSREKKERFSLILESASTNQTSMYLCASSLTRGRGTEAFFGQGTRLTVV.